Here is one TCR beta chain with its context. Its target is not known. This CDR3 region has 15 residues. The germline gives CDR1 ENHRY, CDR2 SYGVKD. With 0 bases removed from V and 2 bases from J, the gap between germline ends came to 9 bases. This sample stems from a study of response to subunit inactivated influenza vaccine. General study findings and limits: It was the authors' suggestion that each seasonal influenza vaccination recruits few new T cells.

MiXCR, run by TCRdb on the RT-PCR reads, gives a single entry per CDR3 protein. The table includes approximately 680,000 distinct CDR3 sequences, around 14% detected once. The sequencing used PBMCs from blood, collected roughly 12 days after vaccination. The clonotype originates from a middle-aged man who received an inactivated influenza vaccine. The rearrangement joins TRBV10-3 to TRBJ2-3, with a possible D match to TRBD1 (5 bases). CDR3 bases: TGTGCCATCAGTGAGTCTGCAGGGTCCACAGATACGCAGTATTTT. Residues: CAISESAGSTDTQYF.